This TCR beta chain was sequenced during a study of beta chain features in type 1 diabetes listed by TCRdb under 2018. Notes on the research overall: Patients and healthy donors did not differ in mean age, gender distribution, total cell number or subset yield. A total of just under 110,000,000 sorted cells were examined across all samples, and RNA yield correlated strongly with the number of cells per subset. In the study, recently diagnosed type 1 diabetes patients and matched healthy donors were compared on the TCRB repertoires of their sorted circulating CD4+ T cell subsets. Whereas all 30 or so donors provided naive and central memory subsets, regulatory and stem cell-like memory subsets were isolated from just 8 patients and about eight healthy donors.

The full study reports these points: Shorter templates might have been favored by PCR, but patient and control samples were amplified and corrected together, so both groups would have been affected equally by any skew. In all four CD4+ subsets, TCRB CDR3 length was moderately but significantly shorter in type 1 diabetes patients. Sequencing cDNA rather than genomic DNA could over-represent highly expressing activated cells, although activation and CD3 levels did not differ between groups. Because the HLA sub-analyses included only small numbers of individuals, any influence of HLA type on TCRB rearrangement was left unresolved. Naive, central memory and regulatory TCRB repertoires appeared to be more similar among patients than among healthy donors. At VDJ recombination sites, type 1 diabetes patients had fewer insertions and more deleted nucleotides, which implies abnormalities in thymic rearrangement.

From each donor, a single peripheral blood sample of about 100 mL on average was drawn into heparinised tubes. Using a panel that included CD45RO, CCR7, CD25, CD127, CD95 and CD27, naive, central memory, regulatory and stem cell-like memory CD4+ T cells were sorted on a BD FACSAria II. Purity was above 95% for every sorted population. Right away, PBMCs were isolated by Lymphoprep density gradient centrifugation and were stained directly, with no culture step. To minimize batch effects, samples were stained and sorted in pairs, one healthy donor with one patient per experiment. The entire isolated RNA was reverse transcribed using the High Capacity cDNA Reverse Transcription Kit, and thus expressed TCRB transcripts were sequenced. Deep immunoSEQ sequencing was performed on naive, central memory and regulatory T cell samples, with an average of around 3.4 million total reads per sample. Sorted cells were lysed in RLT buffer and RNA was extracted with DNase-treated RNeasy Micro or Mini kits, depending on cell number. To prevent cross-contamination, every cell subset was processed on its own, while patient and healthy donor samples were processed together. TCRB sequences were amplified from cDNA with the immunoSEQ multiplex PCR, producing 87-bp fragments spanning the CDR3 region. Amplicons were sequenced on the Illumina HiSeq platform. The published analysis was carried out like this. Synthetic template baselines were used to correct PCR bias computationally, reads within Hamming distance 2 were collapsed, and singletons that could not be merged were discarded. Reads were aligned to IMGT to assign V, D and J genes, CDR3 length, and insertions or deletions at six rearrangement sites. Clonotype counts were normalized to sorted cell number within each subset before computing true diversity and Gini coefficients with the tcR R package. The overlap coefficient, calculated on TCRB nucleotide sequences, was used to quantify repertoire sharing. As a proxy for the pre-selection repertoire, out-of-frame TCRB sequences from naive cells were analyzed. Held by TCRdb, this immuneACCESS table contains in-frame sequences only and omits some clones. Under half of the omission traces to an unresolved V gene where checked; the cause of the rest is unknown. Clone size and the V and J calls come from that table; the DNA yielded D and trimming. Present in this sample are fewer than 350,000 clones, around a fifth of which were seen just once. The top ten clones comprise roughly 0.045% of the sample.

For this clone: Its target antigen remains unknown. No much larger clone is present one base from it, and per-base qualities are unavailable.

Sequenced material: naive CD4+ T cells from blood. This sample's cell subset or site label indicates: true naive CD4+ T cells. This receptor was obtained from a woman between 18 and 29 years old in good health.

The CDR3 is CATRTSGGYEQYF. Read as DNA, the sequence is TGTGCCACGAGGACTAGCGGGGGCTACGAGCAGTACTTC. Here the chain combines TRBV15 and TRBJ2-7; the central 13 bases match TRBD2. Counted from cysteine to phenylalanine, this CDR3 has 13 amino acids. Just CDR3 DNA is preserved here, 39 bases in frame from base 1. The germline V gene (reference sequence) gives CDR1 as LNHNV and CDR2 as YYDKDF. Germline trimming amounts to 9 bases on V and 3 bases on J, with 2 as the count of junction bases outside the gene matches.